Presented here are 28 T cell receptor beta chains from one specimen sequenced in a study of cytomegalovirus exposure and HLA in healthy donors. The PCR had 60 Vbeta and 13 Jbeta primers. Assay used: immunoSEQ multiplex PCR; TCRdb lists only in-frame clones, some missing. The listing records roughly 50,000 clones. The specimen sequenced was PBMCs. All receptors come from a woman in her forties in good health and CMV-seronegative.

The V call is TRBV10-3, the J call TRBJ1-1, with TRBD1 identical over 7 bases. This CDR3 contains 15 residues. The germline CDR1 and CDR2 sequences are ENHRY and SYGVKD. The ends lost 3 bases at V and 1 base at J; junction bases unmatched: 5. CDR3 bases: TGTGCCATCAGTGAAGGGCAGGGGGAGAACACTGAAGCTTTCTTT. Its protein is CAISEGQGENTEAFF.

The chain couples TRBV4-3 to TRBJ2-7; D possibly corresponds to TRBD2 (5 bases). The CDR3 covers 15 residues. The V and J ends lost 0 bases and 4 bases respectively, with 13 bases between them. Looked up from germline, CDR1 is LGHNA and CDR2 is YSLEER. CDR3 in amino acids: CASSQDLARIYEQYF. In DNA, the CDR3 is TGCGCCAGCAGCCAAGACCTAGCCAGGATTTACGAGCAGTACTTC.

Written as DNA, the CDR3 is TGTGCCAGCAGAAGAATCGGACTAGCGGACTATAGAGAGACCCAGTACTTC. Its protein is CASRRIGLADYRETQYF. The rearrangement uses TRBV5-6 and TRBJ2-5; 10 nucleotides agree with TRBD2. The V and J ends lost 5 bases and 4 bases, in that order; junction bases with no gene match: 14. Germline assignment: CDR1 SGHDT and CDR2 YYEEEE. This CDR3 contains 17 residues.

The gene calls are TRBV6-6 and TRBJ1-6; 9 bases match TRBD1. In germline, CDR1 is MNHNY, CDR2 SVGAGI (reference sequence). The CDR3 is made up of 16 amino acids. With V trimmed by 4 bases and J by 7 bases, 8 bases remained unmatched. This chain's CDR3 is CASSFAAGTGNSPLHF. The CDR3 DNA is TGTGCCAGCAGTTTCGCTGCCGGGACAGGGAATTCACCCCTCCACTTT.

The gene calls are TRBV2 and TRBJ2-5; D ambiguous. Deletions cut 5 bases from V and 1 base from J, with 14 bases between. The CDR3 is made up of 15 amino acids. Germline V lookup: CDR1 SNHLY, CDR2 FYNNEI. The CDR3 spells CASSFPLGTQETQYF. CDR3 DNA: TGTGCCAGCAGTTTTCCGCTAGGCACCCAAGAGACCCAGTACTTC.

This sequence joins TRBV30 and TRBJ1-4; 8 nucleotides agree with TRBD1. The CDR3 covers 17 residues. CDR1 and CDR2 (germline): GTSNPN, SVGIG (reference sequence). With 1 base clipped from V and 8 bases from J, the junction kept 15 bases outside the gene matches. CDR3 in DNA: TGTGCCTGGAGTGGAAGTCTCTTTCAGGGGGCGAGCGAAAAACTGTTTTTT. It encodes CAWSGSLFQGASEKLFF.

The CDR3 sequence: CASRLTGSNQPQHF. Written as DNA, the CDR3 is TGTGCCAGCAGGCTTACTGGTTCCAATCAGCCCCAGCATTTT. The rearrangement links TRBV7-9 to TRBJ1-5, with D uncertain. CDR1 is SEHNR, CDR2 FQNEAQ, per germline (reference sequence). The CDR3 consists of 14 residues. V dropped 6 bases and J dropped 3 bases, with 12 bases sitting between them.

The chain is built from TRBV9 and TRBJ2-1; D is undetermined. CDR3 length: 15 amino acids. V gave up 3 bases and J gave up 5 bases, with 15 bases separating them. Germline values: CDR1 SGDLS, CDR2 YYNGEE. The CDR3 DNA reads TGTGCCAGCAGCGCCACCCCCCGACTGGACAATGAGCAGTTCTTC. Translated, it gives CASSATPRLDNEQFF.

This chain connects TRBV13 to TRBJ2-7; TRBD2 matches 9 bases. The germline V gene has CDR1 PRHDT and CDR2 FYEKMQ (reference sequence). With 3 bases clipped from V and 0 bases from J, the junction kept 3 bases outside the gene matches. The length of the CDR3 is 15 residues. CDR3 sequence (DNA): TGTGCCAGCAGCTTCGGTAGCGGGAGCTCCTACGAGCAGTACTTC. As protein: CASSFGSGSSYEQYF.

Remarks on this clone: Mismatch with germline at one junction end may stem from a read error. CDR3 sequence reads: CASSPPGQLMNTEDFF. For the CDR3, the DNA is TGTGCCAGCTCACCACCGGGACAGCTCATGAACACTGAAGATTTCTTT. The genes are TRBV18 and TRBJ1-1; 7 bases map to TRBD1. CDR1 KGHSH and CDR2 LQKENI come from the germline V gene. The CDR3 totals 16 residues.

The V and J genes are TRBV29-1 and TRBJ2-1; 8 nucleotides agree with TRBD2. Looked up from germline, CDR1 is SQVTM and CDR2 is ANQGSEA. With V trimmed by 7 bases and J by 2 bases, 4 bases remained unmatched. The CDR3 extends over 13 amino acids. CDR3 sequence (DNA): TGCAGCGCTCCGGGACTAGCCTACAATGAGCAGTTCTTC. It codes for CSAPGLAYNEQFF.

V usage is TRBV5-1 and J usage is TRBJ2-7, with D uncertain. With 1 base removed from V and 3 bases from J, the gap between germline ends came to 5 bases. This CDR3 is built from 12 residues. Per the germline V gene, CDR1 is SGHRS and CDR2 is YFSETQ. CDR3 DNA: TGCGCCAGCAGCTTGAACGGCTACGAGCAGTACTTC. Its protein is CASSLNGYEQYF.

This chain links TRBV2 with TRBJ1-5; D gene unclear. The V gene's germline CDR1 is SNHLY and CDR2 FYNNEI. Trimming cost V 3 bases and J 4 bases, with 7 bases left between them. There are 13 residues in the CDR3. CDR3 DNA: TGTGCCAGCAGTGATTTCTCGAATCAGCCCCAGCATTTT. Its protein is CASSDFSNQPQHF.

V and J are TRBV18 and TRBJ1-1, with TRBD1 identical over 9 bases. The CDR3 contains 15 residues. CDR1 is KGHSH and CDR2 is LQKENI in the germline V gene. V trimming: 4 bases; J trimming: 8 bases; junction bases outside the gene matches: 11. The CDR3, as DNA: TGTGCCAGCTCACGGAATACGGGACAGGGAATCGAAGCTTTCTTT. Protein: CASSRNTGQGIEAFF. The entire variable domain, with the rest obtained from reference TRBV18 and TRBJ1-1, is as follows: NAGVMQNPRHLVRRRGQEARLRCSPMKGHSHVYWYRQLPEEGLKFMVYLQKENIIDESGMPKERFSAEFPKEGPSILRIQQVVRGDSAAYFCASSRNTGQGIEAFFGQGTRLTVV.

The chain recombines TRBV6-6 with TRBJ1-1; D not resolved. CDR1 is MNHNY, CDR2 SVGAGI, per germline (reference sequence). The CDR3 covers 13 residues. Deletions cut 2 bases from V and 3 bases from J, with 7 bases between. CDR3 sequence: CASSYGGYTEAFF. For the CDR3, the DNA is TGTGCCAGCAGTTACGGCGGGTACACTGAAGCTTTCTTT.

CDR3 sequence (DNA): TGTGCCAGTGCACAGGGAGACCTCAATCAGCCCCAGCATTTT. Amino acid sequence: CASAQGDLNQPQHF. The chain recombines TRBV19 with TRBJ1-5, with D possibly being TRBD1 (6 bases). The germline CDR1 and CDR2 sequences are LNHDA and SQIVND (reference sequence). This CDR3 region has 14 residues. V lost 8 bases and J lost 3, with 14 bases in between. Complete variable domain (other parts from reference TRBV19 and TRBJ1-5): DGGITQSPKYLFRKEGQNVTLSCEQNLNHDAMYWYRQDPGQGLRLIYYSQIVNDFQKGDIAEGYSVSREKKESFPLTVTSAQKNPTAFYLCASAQGDLNQPQHFGDGTRLSIL.

This chain connects TRBV5-8 to TRBJ2-7, with 11 bases matching TRBD2. This CDR3 contains 15 residues. The V segment lost 0 bases and the J segment 4 bases; nucleotides outside the gene matches: 3. The germline V gene has CDR1 SGHTS and CDR2 YDEGEE. DNA of the CDR3: TGTGCCAGCAGCTTGGGGTTAGCGGGAGGGTACGAGCAGTACTTC. Its translation is CASSLGLAGGYEQYF.

The V and J genes are TRBV6-6 and TRBJ2-7; tentative D call: TRBD1 (5 bases). CDR3 length equals 14 residues. The germline V gene encodes CDR1 MNHNY and CDR2 SVGAGI (reference sequence). V lost 5 bases to trimming and J lost 0 bases, with 11 bases between them. As DNA, the CDR3 is TGTGCCAGCAGTCCGCCGGACACCTCCTACGAGCAGTACTTC. Protein sequence: CASSPPDTSYEQYF.

This chain connects TRBV19 to TRBJ1-1; 10 bases map to TRBD1. V was pared by 2 bases and J by 5 bases, with 14 bases of the junction left unmatched. Germline V gene lookup returns CDR1 LNHDA and CDR2 SQIVND (reference sequence). The length of the CDR3 is 18 residues. The CDR3: CASSIIVGTGDQGTEAFF. The CDR3 region has the DNA TGTGCCAGTAGTATAATTGTAGGGACAGGGGACCAGGGTACTGAAGCTTTCTTT. The variable domain in full, with the rest retrieved from reference TRBV19 and TRBJ1-1, is DGGITQSPKYLFRKEGQNVTLSCEQNLNHDAMYWYRQDPGQGLRLIYYSQIVNDFQKGDIAEGYSVSREKKESFPLTVTSAQKNPTAFYLCASSIIVGTGDQGTEAFFGQGTRLTVV.

DNA of the CDR3: TGTGCCAGCAGCTTGCAAGCGAGGCACTCCTACAATGAGCAGTTCTTC. This translates into CASSLQARHSYNEQFF. The chain carries TRBV11-1 and TRBJ2-1; D uncertain. Trimming took off 3 bases at V and 0 bases at J, with 12 bases between the two ends. The germline V gene has CDR1 SGHAT and CDR2 FQDESV (reference sequence). This CDR3 is 16 amino acids long. The full variable domain, its missing parts supplied by reference TRBV11-1 and TRBJ2-1, is EAEVAQSPRYKITEKSQAVAFWCDPISGHATLYWYRQILGQGPELLVQFQDESVVDDSQLPKDRFSAERLKGVDSTLKIQPAELGDSAMYLCASSLQARHSYNEQFFGPGTRLTVL.

The rearrangement uses TRBV6-5 and TRBJ1-2; perhaps TRBD1 as D (6 bases). Trimming removed 4 bases at V and 2 bases at J, with 11 bases between. Germline V gives CDR1 MNHEY, CDR2 SVGAGI. CDR3 length: 14 amino acids. The chain's CDR3 is CASSFQGPNYGYTF. CDR3 sequence (DNA): TGTGCCAGCAGTTTTCAGGGGCCAAACTATGGCTACACCTTC.

The CDR3 nucleotides are TGTGCCAGCAGTTACTCCGGGCGGGGATATGAGACCCAGTACTTC. This sequence encodes CASSYSGRGYETQYF. V is TRBV6-5 and J is TRBJ2-5; D is perhaps TRBD2 (6 bases). Germline CDR1 reads MNHEY; CDR2 reads SVGAGI. Between the trimmed V and J ends, which lost 0 bases and 5 bases, there was a span of 13 bases. The CDR3 is 15 amino acids.

The genes are TRBV5-1 and TRBJ1-4; tentative D call: TRBD1 (5 bases). The CDR3 sequence is 14 residues long. The germline gives CDR1 SGHRS, CDR2 YFSETQ. V gave up 2 bases and J gave up 8 bases, with 13 bases separating them. For the CDR3, the DNA is TGCGCCAGCAGCTTAGGGGTACTGGGGGAAAAACTGTTTTTT. Amino acid sequence: CASSLGVLGEKLFF.

V and J are TRBV6-1 and TRBJ2-3; TRBD2 matches 9 bases. Trimming removed 1 base from V and 1 base from J; junction bases left unmatched: 3. Germline V CDR1 and CDR2: MNHNS, SASEGT. The CDR3 sequence is 16 residues long. The CDR3 coding sequence is TGTGCCAGCAGTGAAGGTTTAGCGGGAGGCACAGATACGCAGTATTTT. This translates into CASSEGLAGGTDTQYF.

As concerns this clone: Within the sample, other DNA sequences also encode this same CDR3. This chain uses TRBV7-6 with TRBJ1-1; a possible D gene is TRBD1 (5 bases). The germline gives CDR1 SGHVS, CDR2 FNYEAQ. CDR3 length: 13 residues. V was trimmed by 5 bases and J by 2 bases, leaving 9 bases between them. This CDR3 is CASSAGGNTEAFF. CDR3 in DNA: TGTGCCAGCAGCGCCGGGGGAAACACTGAAGCTTTCTTT.

The chain combines TRBV5-1 with TRBJ1-2; 9 bases match TRBD1. V lost 0 bases, J lost 6 bases, and 12 bases stayed unmatched. CDR3 length: 17 residues. Germline V lookup: CDR1 SGHRS, CDR2 YFSETQ. CDR3 in DNA: TGCGCCAGCAGCTTGGCCGGGGCCCGGGACAGGGTTGATGGCTACACCTTC. Translated: CASSLAGARDRVDGYTF.

The chain combines TRBV5-1 with TRBJ2-7; tentative D call: TRBD1 (6 bases). Trimming shortened V by 3 bases and J by 0 bases, and 13 bases separated the two germline ends. The CDR3 length is 15 residues. Germline values: CDR1 SGHRS, CDR2 YFSETQ. The CDR3 coding sequence is TGCGCCAGCAGCTCTATCGGACAGACCTCCTACGAGCAGTACTTC. Its protein product is CASSSIGQTSYEQYF. The full variable domain, in which reference TRBV5-1 and TRBJ2-7 provide the parts outside the CDR3, is KAGVTQTPRYLIKTRGQQVTLSCSPISGHRSVSWYQQTPGQGLQFLFEYFSETQRNKGNFPGRFSGRQFSNSRSEMNVSTLELGDSALYLCASSSIGQTSYEQYFGPGTRLTVT.

For the CDR3, the DNA is TGCGCCAGCAGCCTGACAGGGGGCGTCGAGGGCGAGCAGTACTTC. It specifies CASSLTGGVEGEQYF. The V and J genes are TRBV5-1 and TRBJ2-7; 10 bases line up with TRBD1. This CDR3 is 15 amino acids long. Germline CDR1 is SGHRS and CDR2 is YFSETQ. J was trimmed by 6 bases and V by 4 bases; bases with no gene match: 10.